This entry describes one T cell receptor (beta chain). Its cognate antigen is unknown. The data stem from a study of blood T cells in healthy people across ages. For the study at large: Per every two T cells, about one barcoded beta molecule was captured by template switching.

Broader study findings: Older individuals had lower TCR beta diversity per million T cells (the decline was roughly linear).

It was with a sample-barcoded 5' primer and a J-beta primer mix that a second PCR of roughly 6 to 11 cycles was run. There were at least 3 million CDR3-containing paired-end reads obtained from each sample. TCRdb analysed the 5' RACE reads with MiXCR anew, one entry per CDR3 protein. Of 500,000 to 550,000 distinct CDR3 sequences detected, less than 25% appear once; the ten largest clones hold approximately 8.7%. This same sample was also taken into another study, of T cells of mothers and their children.

The material sequenced was blood. The receptor was isolated from a boy between 5 and 17 years old in good health.

CDR3 region: CAISGGPAGGGYNEQFF. Written as DNA, the CDR3 is TGTGCCATCAGTGGTGGACCCGCGGGAGGGGGGTACAATGAGCAGTTCTTC. The chain couples TRBV10-3 to TRBJ2-1; 9 nucleotides match TRBD2. V shed 4 bases and J 4 bases; nucleotides not matched to a gene: 11. The CDR3 is 17 residues long. The V gene's germline CDR1 is ENHRY and CDR2 SYGVKD.